This T cell receptor beta chain emerged from a study of identical twins. Points from the study as a whole: Weaker excess twin sharing was seen among beta out-of-frame sequences.

Carrying unique molecular identifiers, the cDNA also gained a universal primer site through template switching. TCRdb re-called the 5' RACE reads through MiXCR, storing one row per CDR3 protein. The sample has about 470,000 distinct CDR3 sequences, 20% to 25% seen once. As to this clonotype: Its antigen is not known.

V was trimmed by 2 bases and J by 8 bases, leaving 15 bases between them. Germline values: CDR1 MNHEY, CDR2 SVGAGI. This CDR3 is built from 14 residues. The sample was also reused in another study, on T cells expressing NK-cell markers. That source notes: The authors restricted sorting to alpha-beta TCR T cells with an anti-gamma-delta TCR antibody in several experiments. Expanded NKG2C+ T cell clones were not confirmed as HCMV-specific.

The sample consisted of CD4+ T cells sorted from blood. The chain links TRBV6-5 to TRBJ1-1, with TRBD1 as a possible D gene (6 bases). The receptor comes from a woman aged 18 to 35 in good health. The CDR3 DNA is TGTGCCAGCAGTTACCAGGGGCCGGTTGCGGAAGCTTTCTTT. Amino acids: CASSYQGPVAEAFF.